One T cell receptor (beta chain) is described in this entry. In its sample, this clonotype was seen a few times. Its specific antigen is unknown. Base qualities are not provided; no much larger clone lies one nucleotide away. The germline V gene (reference sequence) supplies CDR1 SEHNR and CDR2 FQNEAQ. The CDR3 runs 13 residues from the cysteine to the phenylalanine. Of the read, only the CDR3 DNA is kept; its 39 bases are in frame from base 1. V is shortened by 5 bases, J by 4 bases, and the region joining them spans 11 bases. This specimen's treatment or condition label, interpreted: live attenuated yellow fever vaccine strain. A standard Ficoll-Paque protocol was used to isolate PBMCs from peripheral blood. Dynabeads CD4 and CD8 positive selection kits were used to isolate CD4 and CD8 T-cell fractions. RNA was extracted with TriZol from bulk PBMCs, CD4 and CD8 fractions, and dextramer-positive and dextramer-negative fractions.

The sample is drawn from a study of T cells after yellow fever vaccination (dated by TCRdb to between 2018 and 2020). About the full investigation: Libraries from fractions with low cell numbers were prepared with the SMART-Seq v4 Ultra Low Input RNA kit. To follow T-cell clones before and after both primary and booster YFV17D yellow fever vaccination, bulk TCR alpha and beta repertoires underwent longitudinal sequencing. Two healthy male donors, one aged 18 to 30 and one aged 30 to 40 years, were included in the cohort. Blood was drawn at multiple timepoints before and after primary and secondary immunization, with bulk PBMC replicates and cell subsets isolated.

Beyond this particular receptor, the publication reports: After the booster, most clones that had expanded after primary vaccination were detected again (approximately 95% of CD4 and about 88% of CD8), suggesting broad maintenance of memory. Computational filtering was needed because FACS-sorted repertoires could contain abundant contaminating clonotypes from the bulk population. A small fraction of clonotypes showed up in both the CD4 and CD8 compartments, probably as a result of convergent recombination. The study included only two donors, which limits how far the findings can be generalized. Compared with the primary T-cell response, the secondary T-cell response was faster but weaker, reaching its peak on day 5 rather than on day 15.

Sequencing took place on an Illumina NovaSeq 6000. TCR cDNA was synthesized by 5'RACE template switching, through which a universal primer site and unique molecular identifiers were introduced. Priming of cDNA synthesis was performed from both the TCR alpha and TCR beta constant segments. Library amplification involved two PCR steps, and the second step added sample barcodes and sequencing adapters. Sequencing of the libraries was done on either Illumina HiSeq 2500 (2x100 bp) or NovaSeq (2x150 bp). For the original study's pipeline: Reads were demultiplexed and collapsed into UMI consensus sequences with MIGEC, and V(D)J alignment was performed with MiXCR. Vaccine-responding clonotypes were defined with edgeR using replicate PBMC samples, requiring FDR below 0.01 and a log2 fold change above 5 up to day 15. Bulk clonotypes were assigned CD4 or CD8 identity according to which sequenced CD4 or CD8 repertoire held them at higher abundance. TCRdb reran the public reads through fastp at Q25 and MiXCR, keeping productive beta chains. Each entry merges the rows of one CDR3 protein and shows their most common DNA and genes. The V and J calls here are based on TCRdb, not the publication. For this sample the table gives some 340,000 distinct CDR3 sequences, of which around 10% were detected only once. The ten most abundant clones make up approximately 3.3% of the sample.

The rearrangement joined TRBV7-9 to TRBJ1-1; D gene: possibly TRBD1, on 5 matching bases. The TCR comes from a man younger than 35 who received the YFV17D yellow fever vaccine. Sequenced material: CD4+ T cells sorted from PBMCs, taken 45 days after the yellow fever booster vaccination. The CDR3 reads as follows: CASSTQAGTEAFF. The DNA is TGTGCCAGCAGCACACAGGCGGGCACTGAAGCTTTCTTT.